This TCR beta chain was profiled in a study of a mutant IDH1 vaccine in newly diagnosed glioma. Study results and caveats: Vaccine-induced immune responses were detected in approximately 92% of patients.

Time point here: week 35, safety follow-up. A single vaccine dose contained 300 ug of mutant IDH1 20-mer peptide, and topical imiquimod was used with it. Produced via immunoSEQ multiplex PCR; TCRdb's table is partial and in-frame only. The sample includes tens of thousands of clones, 74% of them seen just once. Germline-derived CDR1 and CDR2 are MGHRA and YSYEKL. CDR3 size: 15 residues. Trimming shortened V by 2 bases and J by 6 bases, and 16 bases separated the two germline ends. With regard to this clone: Its antigen is undetermined.

This TCR came from a man between 50 and 59 years old with glioma. Source: PBMCs, taken from a glioma patient whose treatment included an IDH1 peptide vaccine. The chain carries TRBV4-1 and TRBJ1-1; D gene ambiguous. The CDR3 DNA sequence: TGCGCCAGCAGCCAATCGAGAGCCTCAACGGCTGAAGCTTTCTTT. Protein: CASSQSRASTAEAFF.